This T cell receptor (beta chain) derives from a study of human T cells and chemical hapten exposure. The time point: patch test 2, 6 weeks after DPC sensitization. Treatment given: therapeutic diphenylcyclopropenone sensitization with weekly scalp DPC. This clonotype was found a few times. TCRdb re-derived calls from the RACE reads in MiXCR, one entry per CDR3 protein. Here the sample spans approximately 97,000 distinct CDR3 sequences, over 9.5% being singletons. The TCR originated in a middle-aged woman with alopecia areata. Some clones in this sample may be carry-over from other donors' samples. Sequenced here: whole blood, sampled in connection with sensitization to the hapten diphenylcyclopropenone (DPC).

The CDR3 DNA follows: TGTGCCAGCAGCTTATCGAGGTCTTCCTACAATGAGCAGTTCTTC. Translating it yields CASSLSRSSYNEQFF. This chain joins TRBV7-2 and TRBJ2-1; D is undetermined. V was clipped by 2 bases and J by 1 base, with 9 bases between them. CDR3 length: 15 amino acids. Germline CDR1 and CDR2: SGHTA and FQGNSA.